Included here is one T cell receptor beta chain sequence, with context. No antigen is known for it. This sample stems from a study of OX40 agonist ivuxolimab in advanced cancers. The overall study: Enrolled patients in dose escalation had cancers that were hepatocellular carcinoma, melanoma, renal cell or head and neck cancer. Partial responses occurred in Three dose-escalation patients, one with hepatocellular carcinoma and two with cutaneous melanoma. Findings of the study overall: The average count of expanded clones was higher among CD8+ T cells than among CD4+.

People who had autoimmune disease history or systemic immunosuppression were excluded. The CDR3 has 17 residues. The V segment lost 0 bases and the J segment 5 bases; nucleotides outside the gene matches: 8. CDR1 is SGHTA and CDR2 is FQGTGA in the germline V gene. TCRdb's copy holds only in-frame clones and misses some; the assay was immunoSEQ multiplex PCR. The table has some 100,000 clones, just over 90% seen once. The chain is built from TRBV7-3 and TRBJ2-2, with TRBD2 matching 8 bases. This receptor was identified in an adult with an advanced solid tumor such as melanoma, head and neck, liver or kidney cancer. Here the sequenced sample was CD4+ or CD8+ T cells sorted from blood, taken in a trial of the OX40 agonist ivuxolimab. The CDR3 here is CASSLTRALAETGELFF. For the CDR3, the DNA is TGTGCCAGCAGCTTAACGAGAGCACTAGCGGAGACCGGGGAGCTGTTTTTT.